This T cell receptor (beta chain) emerged from a study of CD8 T cells in ankylosing spondylitis. The CDR3 is 15 residues long. Trimming removed 2 bases at V and 7 bases at J, with 16 bases between. The germline CDR1 and CDR2 sequences are SGDLS and YYNGEE. TCRdb ran MiXCR on the 5' RACE reads and lists one entry per CDR3 protein. The sample lists 350,000 to 450,000 distinct CDR3 sequences, about 20% occurring once. This clonotype was counted only a few times. What was sequenced was blood, either unsorted or a sorted T cell fraction (not recorded which). The origin of this receptor is a male donor with ankylosing spondylitis or in good health (not recorded which). The chain has TRBV9 and TRBJ2-1; possible D gene TRBD1, 5 bases. The DNA for the CDR3 is TGTGCCAGCAGCGTCAAAGACAGAACGAAGAATGAGCAGTTCTTC. This encodes CASSVKDRTKNEQFF.